This T cell receptor beta chain was captured in a study of OX40 agonist ivuxolimab in advanced cancers. Assay: immunoSEQ multiplex PCR; the TCRdb copy retains only in-frame clones and omits some. Of some 57,000 clones listed, roughly four fifths were seen once; the top ten hold 1% to 1.5%. The CDR3 loop spans 14 amino acids. CDR1 and CDR2 from the germline V gene are SGHTA and FQGNSA. V was trimmed by 6 bases and J by 5 bases, leaving 16 bases between them. This TCR was recovered from an adult with an advanced solid tumor such as melanoma, head and neck, liver or kidney cancer. Sequencing was performed on CD4+ or CD8+ T cells sorted from blood, taken in a trial of the OX40 agonist ivuxolimab. The chain links TRBV7-2 to TRBJ2-5; tentative D call: TRBD1 (7 bases). Here the CDR3 reads CASSHRRGRETQYF. CDR3 sequence (DNA): TGTGCCAGCAGTCACCGGAGGGGGCGGGAGACCCAGTACTTC.